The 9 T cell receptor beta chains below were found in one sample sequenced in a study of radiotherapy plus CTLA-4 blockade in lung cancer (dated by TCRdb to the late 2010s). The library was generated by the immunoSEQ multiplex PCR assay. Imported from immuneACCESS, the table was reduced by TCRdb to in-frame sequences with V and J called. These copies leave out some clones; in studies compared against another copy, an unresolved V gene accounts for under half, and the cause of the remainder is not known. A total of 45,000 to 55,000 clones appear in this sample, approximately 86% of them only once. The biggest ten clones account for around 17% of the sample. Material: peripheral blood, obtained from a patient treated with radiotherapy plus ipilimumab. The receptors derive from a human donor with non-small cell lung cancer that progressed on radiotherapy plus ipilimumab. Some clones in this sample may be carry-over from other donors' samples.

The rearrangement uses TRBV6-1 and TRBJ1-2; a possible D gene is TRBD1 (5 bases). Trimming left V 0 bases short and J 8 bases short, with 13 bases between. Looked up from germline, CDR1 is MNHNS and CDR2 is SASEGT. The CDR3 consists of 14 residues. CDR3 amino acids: CASSEASGMGGYTF. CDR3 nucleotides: TGTGCCAGCAGTGAAGCTTCAGGGATGGGAGGCTACACCTTC.

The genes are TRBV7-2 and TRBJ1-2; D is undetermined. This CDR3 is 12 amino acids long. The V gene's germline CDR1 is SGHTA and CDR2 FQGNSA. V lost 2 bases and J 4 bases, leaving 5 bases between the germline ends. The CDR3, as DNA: TGTGCCAGCAGCTTATCAGTCTATGGCTACACCTTC. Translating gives CASSLSVYGYTF.

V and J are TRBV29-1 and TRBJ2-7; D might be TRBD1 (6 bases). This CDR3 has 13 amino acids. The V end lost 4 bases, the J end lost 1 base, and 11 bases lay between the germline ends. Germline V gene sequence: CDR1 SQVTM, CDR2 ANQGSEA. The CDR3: CSVVYRESYEQYF. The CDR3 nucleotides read TGCAGCGTTGTTTACAGGGAGTCCTACGAGCAGTACTTC.

The CDR3 nucleotides are TGTGCCAGCTCACGCTCCCGGCAGGCATACAATGAGCAGTTCTTC. The encoded protein is CASSRSRQAYNEQFF. The V gene is TRBV18, the J gene TRBJ2-1, with unresolved D. V lost 4 bases to trimming and J lost 4 bases, with 14 bases between them. The CDR3 consists of 15 residues. The germline gives CDR1 KGHSH, CDR2 LQKENI.

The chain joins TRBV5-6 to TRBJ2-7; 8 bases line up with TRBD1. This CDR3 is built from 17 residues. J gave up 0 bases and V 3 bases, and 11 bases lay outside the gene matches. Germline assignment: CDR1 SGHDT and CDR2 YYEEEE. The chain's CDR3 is CASSSGYDRGYSYEQYF. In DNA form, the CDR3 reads TGTGCCAGCAGCTCCGGATACGACAGGGGTTACTCCTACGAGCAGTACTTC.

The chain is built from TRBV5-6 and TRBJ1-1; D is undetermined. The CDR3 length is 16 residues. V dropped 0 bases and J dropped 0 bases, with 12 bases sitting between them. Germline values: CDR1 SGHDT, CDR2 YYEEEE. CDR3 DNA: TGTGCCAGCAGCTTGGTTGGAGGGTTCATGAACACTGAAGCTTTCTTT. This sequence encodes CASSLVGGFMNTEAFF.

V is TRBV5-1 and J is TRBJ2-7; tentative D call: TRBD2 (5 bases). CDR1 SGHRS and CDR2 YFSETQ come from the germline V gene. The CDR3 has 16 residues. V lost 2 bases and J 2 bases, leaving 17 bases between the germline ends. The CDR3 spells CASSLGSLALPYEQYF. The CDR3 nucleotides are TGCGCCAGCAGCTTAGGAAGCCTAGCACTCCCCTACGAGCAGTACTTC.

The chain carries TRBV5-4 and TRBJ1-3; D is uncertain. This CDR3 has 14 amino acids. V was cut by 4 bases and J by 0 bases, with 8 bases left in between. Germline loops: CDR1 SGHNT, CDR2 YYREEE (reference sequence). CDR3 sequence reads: CASSRHNSGNTIYF. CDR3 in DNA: TGTGCCAGCAGCAGACATAACTCTGGAAACACCATATATTTT.

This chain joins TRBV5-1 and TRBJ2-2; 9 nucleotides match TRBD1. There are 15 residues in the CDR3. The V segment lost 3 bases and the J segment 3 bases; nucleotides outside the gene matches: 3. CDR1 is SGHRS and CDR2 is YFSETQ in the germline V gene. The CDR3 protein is CASSSRTGDTGELFF. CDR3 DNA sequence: TGCGCCAGCAGCTCCCGGACAGGGGACACCGGGGAGCTGTTTTTT.